Below, 24 T cell receptor beta chains from the same sample are listed, as sequenced in a study of post-analysis software for immune sequencing data. Study-wide results and limits: The five TRBV segments detected at higher frequency in patients than in controls included TRBV5-6, TRBV5-1 and TRBV20-1.

No antigen has been identified for these receptors. Researchers reported that TCR beta cDNA libraries carried unique molecular identifiers. From the PCR reads, TCRdb called clonotypes with MiXCR, one entry per CDR3 protein. The profile shows 350,000 to 500,000 distinct CDR3 sequences, about 40% of them singletons. Sample: blood. These receptors came from a girl aged 2 to 9 with multiple sclerosis.

This clonotype was counted a few times. The J gene is TRBJ2-3, the V gene TRBV6-6; TRBD2 matches at 10 bases. This CDR3 is 13 amino acids long. Trimming took 9 bases from V and 1 from J; bases not matched to a gene: 1. Germline assignment: CDR1 MNHNY and CDR2 SVGAGI (reference sequence). The CDR3 spells CASGLAGTDTQYF. In nucleotides, the CDR3 is TGTGCCAGTGGACTAGCGGGCACAGATACGCAGTATTTT.

As regards this clonotype: A junction boundary mismatches the germline segment, possibly from a read error. The V and J genes are TRBV7-9 and TRBJ1-2, with TRBD1 matching 7 bases. CDR1 and CDR2 (germline): SEHNR, FQNEAQ (reference sequence). The CDR3 length is 14 residues. The CDR3 sequence: CANSWGQHNYGYTF. CDR3 coding DNA: TGTGCCAACAGCTGGGGACAGCACAACTATGGCTACACCTTC.

This clonotype turned up a few times. The V gene is TRBV3-1, the J gene TRBJ2-1; D is unclear. Between the trimmed V and J ends, which lost 2 bases and 9 bases, there was a span of 11 bases. Germline CDR1 LGHDT, CDR2 YNNKEL (reference sequence). The CDR3 spans 13 residues. The CDR3 protein is CASSQMGSPEQFF. In nucleotides, the CDR3 is TGTGCCAGCAGCCAAATGGGGTCACCTGAGCAGTTCTTC.

This clonotype was found a few times. The CDR3 is CASGNWWGLANEQFF. DNA for the CDR3: TGTGCCAGCGGCAATTGGTGGGGACTAGCTAATGAGCAGTTCTTC. V and J are TRBV6-2 or TRBV6-3 and TRBJ2-1; 9 nucleotides match TRBD2. This CDR3 is built from 15 residues. Germline lookup yields CDR1 MNHEY and CDR2 SVGEGT. V shed 8 bases and J 7 bases; nucleotides not matched to a gene: 12.

This clonotype was seen a handful of times. The chain combines TRBV5-1 with TRBJ1-2; 8 positions match TRBD1. This CDR3 is 15 amino acids long. Germline assignment: CDR1 SGHRS and CDR2 YFSETQ. V lost 0 bases and J lost 7; bases outside the gene matches: 8. CDR3: CASSLDLGQVTGYTF. Written as DNA, the CDR3 is TGCGCCAGCAGCTTGGATTTGGGACAGGTGACTGGCTACACCTTC.

This clonotype came up a few times. The gene calls are TRBV11-2 and TRBJ2-1; TRBD2 is a possible D gene (6 bases). The V and J ends lost 6 bases and 9 bases respectively, with 24 bases between them. This CDR3 spans 16 amino acids. The germline gives CDR1 SGHAT, CDR2 FQNNGV. CDR3 coding DNA: TGTGCCAGCAGTACCTTAAGCCCGGTTGGGGGAGGTGAGCAGTTCTTC. Encoded protein: CASSTLSPVGGGEQFF.

This rearrangement joins TRBV9 to TRBJ1-5; the match to TRBD1 covers 7 bases. Looked up from germline, CDR1 is SGDLS and CDR2 is YYNGEE. CDR3 length: 14 amino acids. Losses at the gene ends were 4 bases for V and 4 bases for J; bases not matched to a gene: 5. The CDR3 reads CASSPRDSNQPQHF. The CDR3 DNA reads as TGTGCCAGCAGCCCTCGGGACAGTAATCAGCCCCAGCATTTT.

V gene TRBV10-3 combines with J gene TRBJ2-1, with TRBD1 identical over 8 bases. V trimming: 6 bases; J trimming: 8 bases; junction bases outside the gene matches: 6. The CDR3 covers 13 residues. Germline V gives CDR1 ENHRY, CDR2 SYGVKD. The CDR3 loop reads CAISPRQGYEQFF. The CDR3 DNA follows: TGTGCCATCAGCCCCCGACAGGGGTATGAGCAGTTCTTC.

CDR3 in amino acids: CASSHGQGDQPQHF. The CDR3 region has the DNA TGTGCCAGCAGTCATGGACAGGGGGATCAGCCCCAGCATTTT. The V and J genes are TRBV4-2 and TRBJ1-5; 10 bases map to TRBD1. CDR1 and CDR2 from the germline V gene are LGHNA and YNFKEQ. The CDR3 runs to 14 residues. V dropped 6 bases and J dropped 5; count of bases not matched to a gene: 4.

This clonotype appeared a single time. The J gene is TRBJ2-1, the V gene TRBV7-2, with a possible D match to TRBD2 (6 bases). The DNA end is more similar to TRBJ2-7, so the J call may be wrong. The CDR3 runs 16 residues. Germline-derived CDR1 and CDR2 are SGHTA and FQGNSA. DNA for the CDR3: TGTGCCAGCAGCTACGGAGGGGTGGGGTCCTACAATGAGCAGTACTTC. Protein sequence: CASSYGGVGSYNEQYF.

The gene calls are TRBV5-1 and TRBJ1-4; 11 bases are a match to TRBD1. The CDR3 has 17 amino acids. Germline V CDR1 and CDR2: SGHRS, YFSETQ. V was pared by 5 bases and J by 1 base, with 7 bases of the junction left unmatched. This CDR3 reads CASRRTGGRGTNEKLFF. The CDR3 nucleotides read TGCGCCAGCAGGAGGACAGGGGGCCGCGGAACTAATGAAAAACTGTTTTTT. Full variable domain (outside the CDR3, taken from reference TRBV5-1 and TRBJ1-4): KAGVTQTPRYLIKTRGQQVTLSCSPISGHRSVSWYQQTPGQGLQFLFEYFSETQRNKGNFPGRFSGRQFSNSRSEMNVSTLELGDSALYLCASRRTGGRGTNEKLFFGSGTQLSVL.

This chain joins TRBV5-1 and TRBJ1-2; D unclear. Germline V gene lookup returns CDR1 SGHRS and CDR2 YFSETQ. The CDR3 runs to 15 residues. The germline V and J ends were trimmed by 0 bases and 2 bases, with 11 bases remaining between them. The CDR3 bases are TGCGCCAGCAGCTTGGATGTCAGTGCGAACTATGGCTACACCTTC. As protein: CASSLDVSANYGYTF.

The genes are TRBV20-1 and TRBJ2-3; 16 bases map to TRBD2. The CDR3 spans 20 residues. CDR1 is DFQATT and CDR2 is SNEGSKA in the germline V gene (reference sequence). V dropped 6 bases and J dropped 0; count of bases not matched to a gene: 15. The CDR3 nucleotides are TGCAGTGCCCCTCCCGCCCGGGGACTAGCGGGGGGGTTTAGCACAGATACGCAGTATTTT. It codes for CSAPPARGLAGGFSTDTQYF.

The CDR3 region has the DNA TGTGCCAGCAGCTTAGAGTACTATTCAGAGACCCAGTACTTC. Translated, it gives CASSLEYYSETQYF. This chain links TRBV7-9 with TRBJ2-5; D remains unclear. Germline V CDR1 and CDR2: SEHNR, FQNEAQ (reference sequence). The ends were cut back, 1 base at V and 4 bases at J, with 10 bases in the middle. The CDR3 extends over 14 amino acids. The full variable domain, in which reference TRBV7-9 and TRBJ2-5 provide the parts outside the CDR3, is DTGVSQNPRHKITKRGQNVTFRCDPISEHNRLYWYRQTLGQGPEFLTYFQNEAQLEKSRLLSDRFSAERPKGSFSTLEIQRTEQGDSAMYLCASSLEYYSETQYFGPGTRLLVL.

The chain links TRBV5-1 to TRBJ2-1; TRBD2 matches 8 bases. The CDR3 spans 16 residues. Germline V gives CDR1 SGHRS, CDR2 YFSETQ. V gave up 4 bases and J gave up 6 bases; unmatched junction bases: 12. The CDR3 nucleotides read TGCGCCAGCAGCCCGCGTAGCGGGACTTTGGGCAATGAGCAGTTCTTC. It translates to CASSPRSGTLGNEQFF.

The V gene is TRBV12-3 or TRBV12-4, the J gene TRBJ1-2; D is unresolved. The CDR3 has 16 residues. Trimming cost V 7 bases and J 2 bases, with 20 bases left between them. In DNA form, the CDR3 reads TGTGCCAGCACCCGGCCCCCCGACCGACGCAACTATGGCTACACCTTC. Translation gives CASTRPPDRRNYGYTF.

V usage is TRBV2 and J usage is TRBJ2-1; D may be TRBD1 or TRBD2 (5 bases each). V was shortened by 6 bases and J by 12 bases, with 18 bases between the two germline ends. Germline CDR1 reads SNHLY; CDR2 reads FYNNEI. The CDR3 sequence is 13 residues long. In DNA form, the CDR3 reads TGTGCCAGCAGGTCGGAACCCGGGACCATGCAGTTCTTC. This encodes CASRSEPGTMQFF.

This clonotype was observed a handful of times. Written as DNA, the CDR3 is TGTGCCAGCAGTTACTCGTTGGTCAGTCATGGCTACACCTTC. Its protein is CASSYSLVSHGYTF. This rearrangement joins TRBV6-5 to TRBJ1-2; the D is unclear. The V and J ends lost 0 bases and 6 bases respectively, with 11 bases between them. Germline V gene data show CDR1 as MNHEY and CDR2 as SVGAGI. The CDR3 is 14 amino acids.

With regard to this clonotype: Mismatch with germline at one junction end may stem from a read error. This rearrangement joins TRBV9 to TRBJ2-7; D call uncertain. CDR1 SGDLS and CDR2 YYNGEE come from the germline V gene. This CDR3 comprises 14 residues. The CDR3 region is CASSVAKENYGQYF. CDR3 bases: TGTGCCAGCAGCGTAGCTAAGGAAAACTACGGGCAGTACTTC.

This clonotype was found a few times. The chain recombines TRBV28 with TRBJ2-1; D is uncertain. CDR3 length: 19 amino acids. Between the trimmed V and J ends, which lost 2 bases and 0 bases, there was a span of 20 bases. Germline values: CDR1 MDHEN, CDR2 SYDVKM. The CDR3 sequence: CASSLRSWRGIGSYNEQFF. In nucleotides, the CDR3 is TGTGCCAGCAGTTTACGGTCCTGGAGAGGTATCGGCTCCTACAATGAGCAGTTCTTC.

This clonotype was recorded a few times. This sequence joins TRBV9 and TRBJ1-1; D gene ambiguous. The CDR3 extends over 15 amino acids. The V gene lost 0 bases and the J gene lost 1 base, with 10 bases spanning the gap. Per the germline V gene, CDR1 is SGDLS and CDR2 is YYNGEE. The CDR3 DNA follows: TGTGCCAGCAGCGTAGCTACCAATGGGAACACTGAAGCTTTCTTT. Its translation: CASSVATNGNTEAFF.

In this sample, this clonotype turned up a few times. V gene TRBV4-3 combines with J gene TRBJ2-7; D is ambiguous. V dropped 0 bases and J dropped 0 bases, with 3 bases sitting between them. CDR1 and CDR2 from the germline V gene are LGHNA and YSLEER. CDR3 size: 13 residues. DNA of the CDR3: TGCGCCAGCAGCCAAGATGTCTCCTACGAGCAGTACTTC. Translated, it gives CASSQDVSYEQYF.

The J gene is TRBJ2-4, the V gene TRBV5-1; D may be TRBD1 (6 bases). The V end was cut by 3 bases, the J end by 15 bases, with 19 bases between. Germline CDR1 and CDR2: SGHRS and YFSETQ. The CDR3 spans 13 residues. The CDR3 loop is CASSSEQGRWVYF. CDR3 in DNA: TGCGCCAGCAGCTCCGAACAGGGAAGATGGGTGTACTTC.

The chain has TRBV28 and TRBJ1-6; 7 bases agree with TRBD1. This CDR3 is built from 12 residues. Germline trimming cut 7 bases from V and 13 bases from J; bases unmatched to any gene: 7. CDR1 is MDHEN and CDR2 is SYDVKM in the germline V gene. CDR3 sequence reads: CASNRGERPLHF. In nucleotides, the CDR3 is TGTGCCAGCAACAGGGGAGAAAGGCCCCTCCACTTT.